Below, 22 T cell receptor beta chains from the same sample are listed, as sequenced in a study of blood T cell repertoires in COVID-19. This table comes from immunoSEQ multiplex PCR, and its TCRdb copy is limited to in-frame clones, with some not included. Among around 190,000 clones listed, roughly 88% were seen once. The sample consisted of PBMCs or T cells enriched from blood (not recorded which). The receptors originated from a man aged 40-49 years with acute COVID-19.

This chain's CDR3 is CARGRFLKQETQYF. CDR3 DNA sequence: TGTGCCCGTGGCCGATTTTTAAAACAGGAGACCCAGTACTTC. V and J are TRBV2 and TRBJ2-5; the D is unclear. The CDR3 sequence is 14 residues long. V shed 11 bases and J shed 5 bases, with 21 bases lying between them. Germline values: CDR1 SNHLY, CDR2 FYNNEI.

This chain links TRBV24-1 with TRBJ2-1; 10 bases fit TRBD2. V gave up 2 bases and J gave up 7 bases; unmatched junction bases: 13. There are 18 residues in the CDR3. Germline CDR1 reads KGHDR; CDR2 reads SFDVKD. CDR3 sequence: CATSDYPTSGYNPNEQFF. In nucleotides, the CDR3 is TGTGCCACCAGTGATTATCCGACTAGCGGGTATAATCCTAATGAGCAGTTCTTC.

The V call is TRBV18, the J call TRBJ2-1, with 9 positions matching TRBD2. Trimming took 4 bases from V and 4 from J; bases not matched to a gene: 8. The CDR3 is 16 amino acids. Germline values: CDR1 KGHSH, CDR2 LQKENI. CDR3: CASSLFSGRQYNEQFF. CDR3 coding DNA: TGTGCCAGCTCACTCTTTAGCGGGAGACAGTACAATGAGCAGTTCTTC.

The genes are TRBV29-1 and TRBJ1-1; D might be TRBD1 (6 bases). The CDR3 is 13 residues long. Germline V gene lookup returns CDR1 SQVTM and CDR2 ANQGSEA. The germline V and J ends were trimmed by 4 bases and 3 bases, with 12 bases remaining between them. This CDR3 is CSVAQGIDTEAFF. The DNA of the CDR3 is TGCAGCGTTGCACAGGGAATAGACACTGAAGCTTTCTTT.

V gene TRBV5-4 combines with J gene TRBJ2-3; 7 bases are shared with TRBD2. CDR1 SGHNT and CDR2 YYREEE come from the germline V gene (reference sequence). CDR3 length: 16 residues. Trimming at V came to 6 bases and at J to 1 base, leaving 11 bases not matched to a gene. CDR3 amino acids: CASTYSSGSRTDTQYF. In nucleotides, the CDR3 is TGTGCCAGCACCTATTCTAGCGGAAGCCGCACAGATACGCAGTATTTT.

The CDR3 protein is CASSIGTASPTGELFF. DNA of the CDR3: TGTGCCAGTAGTATCGGGACAGCCTCACCCACCGGGGAGCTGTTTTTT. The chain joins TRBV19 to TRBJ2-2; 7 positions match TRBD1. The CDR3 contains 16 residues. In germline, CDR1 is LNHDA, CDR2 SQIVND (reference sequence). V trimming: 3 bases; J trimming: 4 bases; junction bases outside the gene matches: 8.

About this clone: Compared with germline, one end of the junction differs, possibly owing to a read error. The CDR3 region has the DNA TGTGCCAGCTCAGCACCCAAGAACACCGGGGAGCTGTTTTTT. Translating it yields CASSAPKNTGELFF. The J gene is TRBJ2-2, the V gene TRBV18; D not certain. This CDR3 is built from 14 residues. CDR1 and CDR2 (germline): KGHSH, LQKENI.

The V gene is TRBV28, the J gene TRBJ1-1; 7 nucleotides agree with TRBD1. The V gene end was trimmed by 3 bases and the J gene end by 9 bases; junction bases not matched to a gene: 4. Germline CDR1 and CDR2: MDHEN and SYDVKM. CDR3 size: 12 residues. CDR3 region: CASSLRDSQAFF. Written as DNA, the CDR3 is TGTGCCAGCAGTTTGAGGGACAGCCAAGCTTTCTTT.

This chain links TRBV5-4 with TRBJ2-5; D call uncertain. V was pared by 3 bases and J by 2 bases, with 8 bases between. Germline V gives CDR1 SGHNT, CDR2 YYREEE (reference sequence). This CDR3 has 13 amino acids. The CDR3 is CASSYQTQETQYF. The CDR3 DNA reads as TGTGCCAGCAGCTACCAGACACAAGAGACCCAGTACTTC.

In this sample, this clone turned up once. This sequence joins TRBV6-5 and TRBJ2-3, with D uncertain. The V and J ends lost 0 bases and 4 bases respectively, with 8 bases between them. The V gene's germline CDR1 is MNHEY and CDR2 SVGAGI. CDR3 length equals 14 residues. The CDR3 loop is CASSYSYESDTQYF. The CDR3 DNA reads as TGTGCCAGCAGTTACTCGTATGAGTCAGATACGCAGTATTTT.

The CDR3 region is CASSFEGQGATEAFF. Here the CDR3 DNA reads TGCGCCAGCAGCTTTGAAGGTCAGGGGGCCACTGAAGCTTTCTTT. The chain uses TRBV5-1 and TRBJ1-1; 8 nucleotides align to TRBD1. Trimming cost V 2 bases and J 4 bases; bases outside gene matches: 7. CDR1 SGHRS and CDR2 YFSETQ come from the germline V gene. The CDR3 covers 15 residues.

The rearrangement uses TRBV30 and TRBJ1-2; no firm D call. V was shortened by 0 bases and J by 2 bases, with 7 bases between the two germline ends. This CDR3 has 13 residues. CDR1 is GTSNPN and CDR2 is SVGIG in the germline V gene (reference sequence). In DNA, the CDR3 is TGTGCCTGGAGTGTCGGAGTCAACTATGGCTACACCTTC. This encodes CAWSVGVNYGYTF.

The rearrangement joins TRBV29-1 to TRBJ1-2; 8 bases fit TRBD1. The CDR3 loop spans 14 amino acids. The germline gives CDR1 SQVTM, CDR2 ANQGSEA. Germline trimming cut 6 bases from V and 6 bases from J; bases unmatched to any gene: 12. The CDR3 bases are TGCAGCGTCCAAGGACAGGGCGGATGGAATGGCTACACCTTC. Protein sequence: CSVQGQGGWNGYTF.

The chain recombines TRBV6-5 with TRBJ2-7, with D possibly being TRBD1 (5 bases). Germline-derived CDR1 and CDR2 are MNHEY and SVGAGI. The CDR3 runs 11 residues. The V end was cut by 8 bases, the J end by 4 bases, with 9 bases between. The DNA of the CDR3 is TGTGCCAGCCGACAGTTATACGAGCAGTACTTC. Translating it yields CASRQLYEQYF.

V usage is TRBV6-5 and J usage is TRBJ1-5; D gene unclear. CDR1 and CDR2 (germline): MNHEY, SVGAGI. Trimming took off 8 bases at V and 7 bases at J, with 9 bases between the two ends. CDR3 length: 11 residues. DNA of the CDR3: TGTGCCAGCGGAGGTCGACAGCCCCAGCATTTT. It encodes CASGGRQPQHF.

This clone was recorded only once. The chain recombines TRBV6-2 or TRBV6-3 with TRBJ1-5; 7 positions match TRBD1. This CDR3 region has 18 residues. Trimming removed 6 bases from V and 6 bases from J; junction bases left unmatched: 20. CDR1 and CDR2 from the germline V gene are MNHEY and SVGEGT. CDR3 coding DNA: TGTGCCAGCAGCCCTGGGACAGTGAGAATGACCCATGGTCAGCCCCAGCATTTT. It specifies CASSPGTVRMTHGQPQHF.

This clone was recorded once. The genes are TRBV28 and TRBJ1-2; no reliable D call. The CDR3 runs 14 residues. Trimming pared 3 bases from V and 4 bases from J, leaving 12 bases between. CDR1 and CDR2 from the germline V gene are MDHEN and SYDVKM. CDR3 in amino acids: CASSLVAGSYGYTF. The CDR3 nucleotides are TGTGCCAGCAGTTTGGTAGCGGGGAGCTATGGCTACACCTTC.

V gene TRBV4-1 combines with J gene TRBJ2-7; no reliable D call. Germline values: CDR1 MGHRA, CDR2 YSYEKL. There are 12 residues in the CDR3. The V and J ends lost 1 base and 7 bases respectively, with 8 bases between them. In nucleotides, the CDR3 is TGCGCCAGCAGCCAAGGGCCGATGGAGCAGTACTTC. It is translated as CASSQGPMEQYF.

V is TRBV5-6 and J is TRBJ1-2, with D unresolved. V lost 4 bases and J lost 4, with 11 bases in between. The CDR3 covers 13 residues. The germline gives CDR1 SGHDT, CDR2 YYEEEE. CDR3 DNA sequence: TGTGCCAGCAGCATTGGCACCTTCTATGGCTACACCTTC. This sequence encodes CASSIGTFYGYTF.

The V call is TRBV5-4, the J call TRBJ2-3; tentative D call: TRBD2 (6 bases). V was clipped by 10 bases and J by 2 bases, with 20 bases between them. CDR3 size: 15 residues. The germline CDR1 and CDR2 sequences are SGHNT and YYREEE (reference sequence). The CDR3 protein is CALSPGLMYTDTQYF. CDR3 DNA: TGTGCCCTCTCGCCGGGACTCATGTACACAGATACGCAGTATTTT.

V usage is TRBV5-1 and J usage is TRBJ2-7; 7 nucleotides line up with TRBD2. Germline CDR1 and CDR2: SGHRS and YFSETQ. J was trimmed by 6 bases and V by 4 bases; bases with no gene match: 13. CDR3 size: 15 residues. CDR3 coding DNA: TGCGCCAGCAGCCTTCAGCGGGGTGAGTCTGCCGAGCAGTACTTC. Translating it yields CASSLQRGESAEQYF.

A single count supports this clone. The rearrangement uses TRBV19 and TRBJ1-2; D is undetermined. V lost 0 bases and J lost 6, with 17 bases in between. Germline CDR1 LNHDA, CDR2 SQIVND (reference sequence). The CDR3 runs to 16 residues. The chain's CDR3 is CASSIDPGRTGDGYTF. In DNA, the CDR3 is TGTGCCAGTAGTATAGACCCCGGGAGGACCGGGGATGGCTACACCTTC. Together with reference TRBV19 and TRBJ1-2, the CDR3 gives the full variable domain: DGGITQSPKYLFRKEGQNVTLSCEQNLNHDAMYWYRQDPGQGLRLIYYSQIVNDFQKGDIAEGYSVSREKKESFPLTVTSAQKNPTAFYLCASSIDPGRTGDGYTFGSGTRLTVV.